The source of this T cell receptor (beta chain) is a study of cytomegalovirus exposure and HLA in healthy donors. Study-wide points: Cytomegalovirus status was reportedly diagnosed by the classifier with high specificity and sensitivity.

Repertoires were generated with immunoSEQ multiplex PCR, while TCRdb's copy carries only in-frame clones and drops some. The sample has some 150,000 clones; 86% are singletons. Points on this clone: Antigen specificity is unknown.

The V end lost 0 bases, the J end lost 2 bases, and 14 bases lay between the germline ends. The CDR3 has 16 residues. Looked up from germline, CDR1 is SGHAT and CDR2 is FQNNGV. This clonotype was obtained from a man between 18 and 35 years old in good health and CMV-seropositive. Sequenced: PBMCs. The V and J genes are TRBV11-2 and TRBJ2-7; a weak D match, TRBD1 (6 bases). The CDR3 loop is CASSLDDRLPAYEQYF. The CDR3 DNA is TGTGCCAGCAGCTTAGATGACAGGCTGCCCGCCTACGAGCAGTACTTC.